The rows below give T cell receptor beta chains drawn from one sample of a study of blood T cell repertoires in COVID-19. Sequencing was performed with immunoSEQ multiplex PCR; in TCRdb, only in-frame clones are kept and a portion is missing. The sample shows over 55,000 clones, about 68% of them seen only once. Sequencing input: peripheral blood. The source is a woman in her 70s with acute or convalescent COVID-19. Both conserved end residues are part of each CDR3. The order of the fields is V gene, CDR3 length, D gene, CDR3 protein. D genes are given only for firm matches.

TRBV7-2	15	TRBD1	CASSPPGQGRRLLFF
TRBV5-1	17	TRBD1	CASSSGTGGSWVDEQFF
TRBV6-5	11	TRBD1	CASNDRGIQYF
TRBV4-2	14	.	CASSHSDSDNEQFF
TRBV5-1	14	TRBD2	CASSLDLAGREQFF
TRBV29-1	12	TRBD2	CSVTSGTDTQYF
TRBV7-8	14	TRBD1	CASSDRDSGNTIYF
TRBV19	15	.	CASSIGDISSQPQHF
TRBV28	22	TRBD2	CASGRPPFWTSGGGEHTGELFF
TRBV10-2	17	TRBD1	CASSVGTGATRDYEQYF
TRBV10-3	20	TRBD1	CAINPGQADRHRTNTGELFF
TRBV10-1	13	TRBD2	CASSRISGGEQYF